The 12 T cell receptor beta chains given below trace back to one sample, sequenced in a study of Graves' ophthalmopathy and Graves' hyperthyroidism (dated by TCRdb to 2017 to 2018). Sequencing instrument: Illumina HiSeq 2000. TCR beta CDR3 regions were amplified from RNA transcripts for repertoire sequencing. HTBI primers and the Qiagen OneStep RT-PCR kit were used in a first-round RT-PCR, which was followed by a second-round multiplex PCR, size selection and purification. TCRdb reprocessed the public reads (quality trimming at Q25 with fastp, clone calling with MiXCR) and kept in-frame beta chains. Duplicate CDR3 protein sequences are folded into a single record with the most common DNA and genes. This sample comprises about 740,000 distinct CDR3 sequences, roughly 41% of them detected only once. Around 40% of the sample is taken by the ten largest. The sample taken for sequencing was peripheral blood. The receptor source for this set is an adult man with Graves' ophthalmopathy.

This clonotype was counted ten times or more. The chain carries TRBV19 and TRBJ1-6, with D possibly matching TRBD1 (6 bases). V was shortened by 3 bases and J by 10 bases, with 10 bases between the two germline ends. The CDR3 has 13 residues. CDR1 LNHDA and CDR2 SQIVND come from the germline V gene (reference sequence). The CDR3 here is CASSIRGQSPLHF. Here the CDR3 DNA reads TGTGCCAGTAGTATCCGGGGGCAATCACCCCTCCACTTT.

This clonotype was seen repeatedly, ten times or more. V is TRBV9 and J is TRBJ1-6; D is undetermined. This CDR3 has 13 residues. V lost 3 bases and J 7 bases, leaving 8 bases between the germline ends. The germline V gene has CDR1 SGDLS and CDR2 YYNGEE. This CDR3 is CASSDGWNSPLHF. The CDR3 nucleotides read TGTGCCAGCAGCGACGGGTGGAATTCACCCCTCCACTTT.

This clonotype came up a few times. CDR3 DNA sequence: TGTGCCAGCAGTTGGGGCTACCTGCAGTATTTT. Its translation: CASSWGYLQYF. This rearrangement joins TRBV12-3 or TRBV12-4 to TRBJ2-3; maybe TRBD1 (5 bases). V lost 4 bases, J lost 11 bases, and 10 bases lay in between. The CDR3 covers 11 residues.

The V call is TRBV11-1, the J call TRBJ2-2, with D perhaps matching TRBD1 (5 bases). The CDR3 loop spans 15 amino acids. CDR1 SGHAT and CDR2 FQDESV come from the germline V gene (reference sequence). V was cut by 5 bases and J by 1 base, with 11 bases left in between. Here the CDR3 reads CASSTTGQNTGELFF. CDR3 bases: TGTGCCAGCAGCACCACCGGACAGAACACCGGGGAGCTGTTTTTT. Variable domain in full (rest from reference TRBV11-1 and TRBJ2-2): EAEVAQSPRYKITEKSQAVAFWCDPISGHATLYWYRQILGQGPELLVQFQDESVVDDSQLPKDRFSAERLKGVDSTLKIQPAELGDSAMYLCASSTTGQNTGELFFGEGSRLTVL.

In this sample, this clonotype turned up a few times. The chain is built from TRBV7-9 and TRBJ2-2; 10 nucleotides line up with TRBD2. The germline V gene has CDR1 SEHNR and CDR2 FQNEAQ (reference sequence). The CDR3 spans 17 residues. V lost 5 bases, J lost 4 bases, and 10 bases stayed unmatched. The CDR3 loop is CASSQTGTSEGTGELFF. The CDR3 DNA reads TGTGCCAGCAGCCAAACCGGGACTAGCGAGGGCACCGGGGAGCTGTTTTTT. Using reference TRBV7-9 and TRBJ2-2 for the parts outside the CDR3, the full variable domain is DTGVSQNPRHKITKRGQNVTFRCDPISEHNRLYWYRQTLGQGPEFLTYFQNEAQLEKSRLLSDRFSAERPKGSFSTLEIQRTEQGDSAMYLCASSQTGTSEGTGELFFGEGSRLTVL.

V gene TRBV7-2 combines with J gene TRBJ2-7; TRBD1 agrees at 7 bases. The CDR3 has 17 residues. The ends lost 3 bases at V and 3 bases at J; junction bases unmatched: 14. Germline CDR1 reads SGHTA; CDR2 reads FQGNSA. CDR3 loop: CASSLEGPASGGYEQYF. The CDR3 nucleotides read TGTGCCAGCAGCTTGGAAGGCCCCGCGTCAGGGGGCTACGAGCAGTACTTC. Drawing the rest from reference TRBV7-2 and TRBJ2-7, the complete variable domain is GAGVSQSPSNKVTEKGKDVELRCDPISGHTALYWYRQSLGQGLEFLIYFQGNSAPDKSGLPSDRFSAERTGGSVSTLTIQRTQQEDSAVYLCASSLEGPASGGYEQYFGPGTRLTVT.

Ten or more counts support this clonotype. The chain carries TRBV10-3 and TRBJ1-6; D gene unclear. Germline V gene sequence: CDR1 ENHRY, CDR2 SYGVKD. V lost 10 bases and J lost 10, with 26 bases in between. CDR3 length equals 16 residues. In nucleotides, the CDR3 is TGTGCCAGCAGCTCTATCGGGCCACATCTAGGATCACCCCTCCACTTT. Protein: CASSSIGPHLGSPLHF.

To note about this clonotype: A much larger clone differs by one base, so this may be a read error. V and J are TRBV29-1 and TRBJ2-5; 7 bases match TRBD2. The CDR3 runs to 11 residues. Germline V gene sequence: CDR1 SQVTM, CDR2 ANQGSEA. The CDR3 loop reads CTLGEGETQCF. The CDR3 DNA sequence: TGCACCTTGGGGGAGGGCGAGACCCAGTGCTTC.

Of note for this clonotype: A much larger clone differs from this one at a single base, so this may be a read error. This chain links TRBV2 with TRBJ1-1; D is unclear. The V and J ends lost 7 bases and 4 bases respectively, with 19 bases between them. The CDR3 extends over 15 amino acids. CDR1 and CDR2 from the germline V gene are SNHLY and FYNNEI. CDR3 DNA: TGTGCCAGCAATTTCTTGTCGAGGGTGAGCACTGAAGCTTTCTTT. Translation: CASNFLSRVSTEAFF.

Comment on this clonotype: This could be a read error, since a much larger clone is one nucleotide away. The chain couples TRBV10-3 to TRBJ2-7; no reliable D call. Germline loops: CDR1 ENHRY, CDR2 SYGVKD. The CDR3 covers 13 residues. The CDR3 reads CASSESREDEQYF. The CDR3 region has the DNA TGTGCCAGCAGTGAGTCGAGAGAAGACGAGCAGTACTTC.

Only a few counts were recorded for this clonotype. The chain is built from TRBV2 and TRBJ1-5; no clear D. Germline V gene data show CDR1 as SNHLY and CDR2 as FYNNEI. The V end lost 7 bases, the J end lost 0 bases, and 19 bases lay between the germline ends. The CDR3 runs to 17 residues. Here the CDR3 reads CASTDFSGPYSNQPQHF. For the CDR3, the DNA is TGTGCCAGCACAGACTTTTCCGGACCCTATAGCAATCAGCCCCAGCATTTT.

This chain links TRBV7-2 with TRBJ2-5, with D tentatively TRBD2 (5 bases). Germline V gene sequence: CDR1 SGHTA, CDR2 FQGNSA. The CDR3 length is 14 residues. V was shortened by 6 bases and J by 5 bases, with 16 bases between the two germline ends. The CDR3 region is CASSWGPGGETQYF. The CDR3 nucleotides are TGTGCCAGCAGTTGGGGTCCGGGCGGGGAGACCCAGTACTTC.